One and the same sample provided the 19 T cell receptor beta chains below, sequenced in a study of shared clonotypes between healthy human individuals. Sequencing used immunoSEQ multiplex PCR; TCRdb keeps in-frame clones, though not all of them. The sample yields around 1.9 million clones, around 95% seen once. Positive CCR7 selection of CD45RO-negative cells yielded the naive CD8 cells, and terminally differentiated effector memory CD45RA+ cells were excluded. Material: naive CD8+ T cells from PBMCs. The receptor set was obtained from a man younger than 30 in good health. Some clones in this sample may be carry-over from other donors' samples.

This clone appeared once. This rearrangement joins TRBV27 to TRBJ2-1, with D unclear. The V end was cut by 4 bases, the J end by 7 bases, with 11 bases between. Per germline, CDR1 MNHEY and CDR2 SMNVEV (reference sequence). The CDR3 runs to 13 residues. The CDR3 loop is CASSSWAPNEQFF. The CDR3 region has the DNA TGTGCCAGCAGTTCCTGGGCCCCAAATGAGCAGTTCTTC.

The CDR3 spells CASSLLGSDSYSYEQYF. Here the CDR3 DNA reads TGTGCCAGCAGCTTATTGGGTAGCGACTCTTACTCCTACGAGCAGTACTTC. The rearrangement links TRBV7-8 to TRBJ2-7; D may be TRBD2 (5 bases). Germline values: CDR1 SGHVS, CDR2 FQNEAQ. V dropped 2 bases and J dropped 0 bases, with 17 bases sitting between them. The CDR3 length is 17 residues.

This sequence joins TRBV7-9 and TRBJ2-1; the match to TRBD2 covers 9 bases. V shed 8 bases, J shed 6 bases, and the junction held 11 bases outside the gene matches. The CDR3 sequence is 15 residues long. Germline CDR1 reads SEHNR; CDR2 reads FQNEAQ (reference sequence). The CDR3 sequence is CASRNGREGANEQFF. The CDR3, as DNA: TGTGCCAGCCGAAATGGGCGGGAGGGCGCCAATGAGCAGTTCTTC.

A word on this clone: In the same sample, other DNA sequences code for this CDR3. The chain combines TRBV27 with TRBJ2-7, with TRBD2 matching over 7 bases. This CDR3 contains 13 residues. Per germline, CDR1 MNHEY and CDR2 SMNVEV (reference sequence). Losses at the gene ends were 3 bases for V and 2 bases for J; bases not matched to a gene: 1. The CDR3 loop reads CASSLRGTYEQYF. CDR3 DNA sequence: TGTGCCAGCAGTTTGCGGGGGACCTACGAGCAGTACTTC.

The rearrangement joins TRBV28 to TRBJ1-1; D not resolved. The CDR3 has 13 residues. Looked up from germline, CDR1 is MDHEN and CDR2 is SYDVKM. Trimming left V 5 bases short and J 4 bases short, with 11 bases between. CDR3 DNA: TGTGCCAGCAGTGAGGGATGGGGCACTGAAGCTTTCTTT. Its translation: CASSEGWGTEAFF.

V usage is TRBV2 and J usage is TRBJ2-5; TRBD1 agrees at 9 bases. The ends lost 4 bases at V and 3 bases at J; junction bases unmatched: 9. Germline values: CDR1 SNHLY, CDR2 FYNNEI. This CDR3 is built from 16 residues. The CDR3 DNA sequence: TGTGCCAGCAGTGGGGGACAGGGCACTTTTGAAGAGACCCAGTACTTC. Translated: CASSGGQGTFEETQYF.

This chain links TRBV5-6 with TRBJ2-6; perhaps TRBD1 as D (6 bases). The CDR3 runs to 15 residues. V dropped 4 bases and J dropped 4 bases, with 12 bases sitting between them. CDR1 is SGHDT and CDR2 is YYEEEE in the germline V gene. CDR3 amino acids: CASSPRTAGANVLTF. The CDR3, as DNA: TGTGCCAGCAGCCCGAGGACAGCCGGGGCCAACGTCCTGACTTTC.

The V call is TRBV12-5, the J call TRBJ1-1; possibly TRBD1 for D (5 bases). V lost 6 bases to trimming and J lost 6 bases, with 14 bases between them. The germline V gene encodes CDR1 LGHNT and CDR2 FRNRAP. This CDR3 comprises 13 residues. The CDR3 region has the DNA TGTGCTAGTGGCCCCGGGGGGGTAGCTGAAGCTTTCTTT. Translation: CASGPGGVAEAFF. The variable domain in full, completed from reference TRBV12-5 and TRBJ1-1, reads DARVTQTPRHKVTEMGQEVTMRCQPILGHNTVFWYRQTMMQGLELLAYFRNRAPLDDSGMPKDRFSAEMPDATLATLKIQPSEPRDSAVYFCASGPGGVAEAFFGQGTRLTVV.

Turning to this clone: The identical CDR3 is also encoded by other nucleotide sequences in the sample. This chain connects TRBV27 to TRBJ1-1, with D possibly TRBD1 on 5 matching bases. V lost 1 base to trimming and J lost 4 bases, with 7 bases between them. In germline, CDR1 is MNHEY, CDR2 SMNVEV (reference sequence). The CDR3 is 13 residues long. CDR3 loop: CASSLFGGTEAFF. CDR3 DNA: TGTGCCAGCAGTTTATTCGGGGGCACTGAAGCTTTCTTT.

This chain joins TRBV28 and TRBJ2-7; 11 nucleotides align to TRBD1. The CDR3 has 13 residues. Germline CDR1 and CDR2: MDHEN and SYDVKM. The V segment lost 7 bases and the J segment 6 bases; nucleotides outside the gene matches: 5. CDR3 nucleotides: TGTGCCAGCATAGGACAGGGGGCGCCCGAGCAGTACTTC. It translates to CASIGQGAPEQYF.

This clone was counted once. The V gene is TRBV29-1, the J gene TRBJ2-1; perhaps TRBD2 as D (6 bases). The length of the CDR3 is 14 residues. The germline V and J ends were trimmed by 6 bases and 7 bases, with 19 bases remaining between them. Germline V CDR1 and CDR2: SQVTM, ANQGSEA. The CDR3 loop reads CSVAAGLAWNEQFF. CDR3 nucleotides: TGCAGCGTCGCCGCCGGGCTAGCGTGGAATGAGCAGTTCTTC.

On this clone itself: Other DNA variants within this sample encode the same CDR3. The CDR3 sequence: CASSFLAGSYEQYF. CDR3 coding DNA: TGTGCCAGCAGTTTCCTAGCGGGTTCCTACGAGCAGTACTTC. The genes are TRBV27 and TRBJ2-7; 8 bases are a match to TRBD2. From germline, CDR1 is MNHEY and CDR2 SMNVEV (reference sequence). The CDR3 length is 14 residues. The V segment lost 3 bases and the J segment 1 base; nucleotides outside the gene matches: 2.

This rearrangement joins TRBV7-9 to TRBJ2-1; D uncertain. V was cut by 5 bases and J by 5 bases, with 10 bases left in between. The germline CDR1 and CDR2 sequences are SEHNR and FQNEAQ (reference sequence). This CDR3 spans 13 amino acids. CDR3 protein: CASSPDGDNEQFF. The CDR3 DNA follows: TGTGCCAGCAGCCCTGACGGAGACAATGAGCAGTTCTTC.

This clone was seen a single time. The genes are TRBV6-1 and TRBJ2-3; the D is unclear. V was clipped by 8 bases and J by 2 bases, with 11 bases between them. The CDR3 spans 13 residues. CDR1 is MNHNS, CDR2 SASEGT, per germline. DNA for the CDR3: TGTGCCAGCGGGGAACCATACACAGATACGCAGTATTTT. Amino acids: CASGEPYTDTQYF.

In DNA, the CDR3 is TGCGCCAGCGGCGGGGGTCTAAATGAAAAACTGTTTTTT. Its protein product is CASGGGLNEKLFF. The gene calls are TRBV23-1 and TRBJ1-4; a possible D gene is TRBD1 (5 bases). TRBV23-1 is an ORF for which the function is uncertain. This CDR3 has 13 amino acids. Trimming removed 8 bases at V and 5 bases at J, with 12 bases between.

This clone was seen a few times. The rearrangement joins TRBV11-2 to TRBJ1-1; 10 nucleotides align to TRBD1. The CDR3 runs 15 residues. J lost 5 bases, V lost 3 bases, and 6 bases had no gene match. CDR1 SGHAT and CDR2 FQNNGV come from the germline V gene. CDR3 sequence: CASSFGTGVETEAFF. CDR3 nucleotides: TGTGCCAGCAGCTTCGGGACAGGGGTTGAGACTGAAGCTTTCTTT. Looking up the rest from reference TRBV11-2 and TRBJ1-1 gives the full variable domain: EAGVAQSPRYKIIEKRQSVAFWCNPISGHATLYWYQQILGQGPKLLIQFQNNGVVDDSQLPKDRFSAERLKGVDSTLKIQPAKLEDSAVYLCASSFGTGVETEAFFGQGTRLTVV.

Only one count was recorded for this clone. The chain couples TRBV19 to TRBJ1-4; D perhaps matches TRBD1 (6 bases). Germline-derived CDR1 and CDR2 are LNHDA and SQIVND (reference sequence). This CDR3 has 16 amino acids. V was clipped by 4 bases and J by 0 bases, with 12 bases between them. This CDR3 reads CASSTNRDPTNEKLFF. CDR3 DNA sequence: TGTGCCAGTAGTACTAACAGGGATCCAACTAATGAAAAACTGTTTTTT.

This clone appeared a few times. The rearrangement joins TRBV28 to TRBJ1-1; D is possibly TRBD1 (6 bases). Between the trimmed V and J ends, which lost 6 bases and 6 bases, there was a span of 17 bases. The CDR3 has 14 amino acids. CDR1 is MDHEN, CDR2 SYDVKM, per germline. The CDR3 loop is CASSHRDLDPEAFF. The CDR3 DNA follows: TGTGCCAGCAGCCACAGGGATCTGGATCCTGAAGCTTTCTTT.

The chain is built from TRBV9 and TRBJ2-3; 7 bases agree with TRBD1. Unmatched junction bases numbered 8, after V lost 3 bases and J lost 1 base. The CDR3 consists of 16 residues. From germline, CDR1 is SGDLS and CDR2 YYNGEE. The CDR3 is CASSGGVTGGTDTQYF. The CDR3 coding sequence is TGTGCCAGCAGCGGAGGTGTTACAGGGGGCACAGATACGCAGTATTTT. The full variable domain, completed using reference TRBV9 and TRBJ2-3, is DSGVTQTPKHLITATGQRVTLRCSPRSGDLSVYWYQQSLDQGLQFLIQYYNGEERAKGNILERFSAQQFPDLHSELNLSSLELGDSALYFCASSGGVTGGTDTQYFGPGTRLTVL.